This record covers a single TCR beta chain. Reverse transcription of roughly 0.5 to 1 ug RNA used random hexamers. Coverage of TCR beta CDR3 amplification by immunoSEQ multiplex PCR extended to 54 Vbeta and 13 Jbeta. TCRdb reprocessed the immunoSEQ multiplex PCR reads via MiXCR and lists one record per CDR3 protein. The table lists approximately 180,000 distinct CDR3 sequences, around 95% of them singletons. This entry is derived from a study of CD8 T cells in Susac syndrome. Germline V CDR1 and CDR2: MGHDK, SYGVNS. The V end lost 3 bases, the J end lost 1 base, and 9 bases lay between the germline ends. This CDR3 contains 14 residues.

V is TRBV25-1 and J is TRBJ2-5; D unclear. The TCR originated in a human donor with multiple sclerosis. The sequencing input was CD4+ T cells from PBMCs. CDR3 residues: CASSDRTVQETQYF. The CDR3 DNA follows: TGTGCCAGCAGTGACAGAACGGTCCAAGAGACCCAGTACTTC.